Presented here are 6 T cell receptor beta chains from one specimen sequenced in a study of technical replicates of blood from several donors listed by TCRdb under 2017. Libraries were built with the immunoSEQ multiplex PCR assay. TCRdb stores this immuneACCESS table with in-frame sequences only. Part of the clones is absent; in the studies checked, under half of the shortfall reflects unresolved V genes, and no reason is known for the rest. The sample table contains about 15,000 clones; only one count was recorded for around 80% of them. The biggest ten clones account for around 13% of the sample. The sample taken for sequencing was PBMCs. These receptors all stem from a human donor in good health.

The chain uses TRBV7-3 and TRBJ2-1; 12 bases map to TRBD2. The CDR3 is 19 amino acids. The germline gives CDR1 SGHTA, CDR2 FQGTGA. The junction had 12 bases not matched to a gene; V was cut back by 4 bases and J by 2 bases. This chain's CDR3 is CASSSKGLAGAETYNEQFF. CDR3 bases: TGTGCCAGCAGCTCAAAGGGACTAGCGGGCGCCGAGACCTACAATGAGCAGTTCTTC.

The J gene is TRBJ2-1, the V gene TRBV7-9; a weak D match, TRBD2 (5 bases). The CDR3 is 14 residues long. Germline lookup yields CDR1 SEHNR and CDR2 FQNEAQ (reference sequence). V gave up 5 bases and J gave up 6 bases, with 14 bases separating them. DNA of the CDR3: TGTGCCAGCAGCCCGCGGGTTAAGGGCAATGAGCAGTTCTTC. It encodes CASSPRVKGNEQFF.

This sequence joins TRBV28 and TRBJ2-7; TRBD2 matches at 7 bases. Germline CDR1 MDHEN, CDR2 SYDVKM. The length of the CDR3 is 12 residues. The V gene end was trimmed by 6 bases and the J gene end by 4 bases; junction bases not matched to a gene: 3. CDR3 nucleotides: TGTGCCAGCAGCCTGGGGGGGTACGAGCAGTACTTC. Its protein product is CASSLGGYEQYF.

The chain employs TRBV7-9 and TRBJ2-7; D might be TRBD2 (6 bases). Germline CDR1 reads SEHNR; CDR2 reads FQNEAQ (reference sequence). V lost 3 bases and J lost 6, with 18 bases in between. The CDR3 covers 15 residues. The CDR3 protein is CASSFLMLTAGEQYF. The CDR3 nucleotides are TGTGCCAGCAGCTTCCTGATGCTGACAGCGGGCGAGCAGTACTTC. The entire variable domain, with the rest obtained from reference TRBV7-9 and TRBJ2-7, is as follows: DTGVSQNPRHKITKRGQNVTFRCDPISEHNRLYWYRQTLGQGPEFLTYFQNEAQLEKSRLLSDRFSAERPKGSFSTLEIQRTEQGDSAMYLCASSFLMLTAGEQYFGPGTRLTVT.

This chain joins TRBV5-4 and TRBJ2-1; 13 nucleotides match TRBD2. With V trimmed by 2 bases and J by 2 bases, 7 bases remained unmatched. The CDR3 extends over 18 amino acids. From germline, CDR1 is SGHNT and CDR2 YYREEE (reference sequence). This chain's CDR3 is CASSFGTSGNSAYNEQFF. CDR3 nucleotide sequence: TGTGCCAGCAGCTTCGGGACTAGCGGGAATTCAGCCTACAATGAGCAGTTCTTC.

This clone was seen only once. The rearrangement links TRBV6-6 to TRBJ2-2, with a possible D match to TRBD1 (7 bases). The CDR3 has 14 residues. Germline CDR1 MNHNY, CDR2 SVGAGI (reference sequence). V was pared by 4 bases and J by 3 bases, with 9 bases between. The CDR3 sequence is CASSSRGDTGELFF. The CDR3 DNA follows: TGTGCCAGCAGTTCCAGGGGGGACACCGGGGAGCTGTTTTTT.